The T cell receptor (beta chain) under discussion was sequenced for a study of STAT3 mutations in large granular lymphocyte leukemia. Repertoires were generated with immunoSEQ multiplex PCR, while TCRdb's copy carries only in-frame clones and drops some. Of approximately 5,000 clones in the sample, around 74% were seen once. To note about this clone: No antigen is known for it.

Germline CDR1 and CDR2: MDHEN and SYDVKM. CDR3 length: 14 amino acids. V lost 10 bases and J lost 0; bases outside the gene matches: 6. Study outcomes and limitations: Sampling intervals varied between patients and samples. All newly emerging clones after therapy were STAT3 wild type. In several patients, dominant TCR clone burden exceeded STAT3 mutant burden. In T-cell large granular lymphocyte leukemia, about half of patients showed multiple immunodominant subclonotypes.

Sequencing input: peripheral blood mononuclear cells. The V and J genes are TRBV28 and TRBJ2-1; 7 bases fit TRBD1. This clonotype was sampled from a man aged 35-49 years with T-cell large granular lymphocyte leukemia. Some clones in this sample may be carry-over from other donors' samples. CDR3 nucleotide sequence: TGTGCCACCCGGGACAGACTCTCCTACAATGAGCAGTTCTTC. Protein: CATRDRLSYNEQFF.